This T cell receptor (beta chain) was identified in a study of blood T cell repertoires in COVID-19. About the study: Donors in the United States, Italy and Spain gave samples during acute or convalescent COVID-19.

Method: immunoSEQ multiplex PCR; TCRdb's copy keeps in-frame clones and lacks some. The sample records 150,000 to 200,000 clones, approximately 90% being singletons. From germline, CDR1 is MNHEY and CDR2 SVGAGI. The CDR3 has 15 amino acids. V trimming: 4 bases; J trimming: 3 bases; junction bases outside the gene matches: 6. The material sequenced was peripheral blood. V usage is TRBV6-5 and J usage is TRBJ2-3, with 8 bases identical to TRBD1. This sequence originates from a man between 45 and 60 years old with acute or convalescent COVID-19. The CDR3 reads CASSFQGAGTDTQYF. DNA for the CDR3: TGTGCCAGCAGTTTCCAGGGGGCAGGTACAGATACGCAGTATTTT.